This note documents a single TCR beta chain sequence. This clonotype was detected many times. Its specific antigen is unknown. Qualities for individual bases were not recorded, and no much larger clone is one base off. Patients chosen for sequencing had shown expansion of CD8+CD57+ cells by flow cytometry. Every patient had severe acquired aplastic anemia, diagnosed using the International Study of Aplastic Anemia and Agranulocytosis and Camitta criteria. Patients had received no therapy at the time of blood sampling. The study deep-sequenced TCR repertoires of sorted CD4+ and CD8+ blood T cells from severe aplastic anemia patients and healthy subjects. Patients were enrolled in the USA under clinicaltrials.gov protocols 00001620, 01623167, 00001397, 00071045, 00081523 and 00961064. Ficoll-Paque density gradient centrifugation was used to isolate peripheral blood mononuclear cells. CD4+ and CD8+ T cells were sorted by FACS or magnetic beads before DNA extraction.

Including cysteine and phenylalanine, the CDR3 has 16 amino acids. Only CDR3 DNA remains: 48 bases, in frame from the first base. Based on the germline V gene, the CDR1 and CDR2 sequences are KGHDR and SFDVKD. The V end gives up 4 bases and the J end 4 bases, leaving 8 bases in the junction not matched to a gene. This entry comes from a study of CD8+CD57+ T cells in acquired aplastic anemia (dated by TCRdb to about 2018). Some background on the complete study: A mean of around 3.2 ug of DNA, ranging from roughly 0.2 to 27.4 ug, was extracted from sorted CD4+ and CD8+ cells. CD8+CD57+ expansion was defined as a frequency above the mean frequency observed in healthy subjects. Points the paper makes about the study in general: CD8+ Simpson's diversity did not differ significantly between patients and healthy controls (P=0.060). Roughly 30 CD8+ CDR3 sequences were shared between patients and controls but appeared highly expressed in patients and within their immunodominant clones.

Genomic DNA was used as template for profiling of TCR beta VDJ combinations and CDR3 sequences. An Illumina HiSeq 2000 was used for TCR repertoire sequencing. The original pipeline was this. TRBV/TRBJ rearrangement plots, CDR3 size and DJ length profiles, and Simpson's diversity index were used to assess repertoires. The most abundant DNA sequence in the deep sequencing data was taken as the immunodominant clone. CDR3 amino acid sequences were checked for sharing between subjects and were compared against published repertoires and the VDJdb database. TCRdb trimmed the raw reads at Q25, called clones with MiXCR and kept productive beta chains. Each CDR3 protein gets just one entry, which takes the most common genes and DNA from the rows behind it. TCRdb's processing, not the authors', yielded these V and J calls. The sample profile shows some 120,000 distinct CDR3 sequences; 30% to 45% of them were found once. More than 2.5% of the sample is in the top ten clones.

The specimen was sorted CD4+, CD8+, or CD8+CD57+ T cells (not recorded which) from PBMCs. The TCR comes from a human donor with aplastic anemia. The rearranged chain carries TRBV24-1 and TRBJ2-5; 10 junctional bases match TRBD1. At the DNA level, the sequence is TGTGCCACCAGTGACGCTAGGGACAGGGGCCGAGAGACCCAGTACTTC. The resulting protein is CATSDARDRGRETQYF.